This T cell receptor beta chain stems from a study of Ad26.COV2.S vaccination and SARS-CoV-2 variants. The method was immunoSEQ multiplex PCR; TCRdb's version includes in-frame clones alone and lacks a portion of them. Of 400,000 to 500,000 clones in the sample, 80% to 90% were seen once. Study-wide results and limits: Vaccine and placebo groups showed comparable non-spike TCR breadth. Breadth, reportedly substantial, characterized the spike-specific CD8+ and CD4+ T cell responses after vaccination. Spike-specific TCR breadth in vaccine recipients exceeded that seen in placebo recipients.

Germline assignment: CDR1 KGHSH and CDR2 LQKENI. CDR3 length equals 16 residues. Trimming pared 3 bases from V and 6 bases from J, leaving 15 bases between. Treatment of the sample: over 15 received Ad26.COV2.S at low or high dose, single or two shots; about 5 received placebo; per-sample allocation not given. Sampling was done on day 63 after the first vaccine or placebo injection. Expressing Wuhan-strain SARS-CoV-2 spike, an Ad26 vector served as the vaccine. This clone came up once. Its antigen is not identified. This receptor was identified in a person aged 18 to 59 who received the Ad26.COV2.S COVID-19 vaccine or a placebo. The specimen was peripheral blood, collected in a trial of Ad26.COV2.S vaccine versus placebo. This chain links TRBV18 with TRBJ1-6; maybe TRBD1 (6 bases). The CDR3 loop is CASSPQPTGVNSPLHF. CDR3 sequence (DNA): TGTGCCAGCTCACCGCAGCCGACAGGAGTTAATTCACCCCTCCACTTT. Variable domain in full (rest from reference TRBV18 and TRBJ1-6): NAGVMQNPRHLVRRRGQEARLRCSPMKGHSHVYWYRQLPEEGLKFMVYLQKENIIDESGMPKERFSAEFPKEGPSILRIQQVVRGDSAAYFCASSPQPTGVNSPLHFGNGTRLTVT.